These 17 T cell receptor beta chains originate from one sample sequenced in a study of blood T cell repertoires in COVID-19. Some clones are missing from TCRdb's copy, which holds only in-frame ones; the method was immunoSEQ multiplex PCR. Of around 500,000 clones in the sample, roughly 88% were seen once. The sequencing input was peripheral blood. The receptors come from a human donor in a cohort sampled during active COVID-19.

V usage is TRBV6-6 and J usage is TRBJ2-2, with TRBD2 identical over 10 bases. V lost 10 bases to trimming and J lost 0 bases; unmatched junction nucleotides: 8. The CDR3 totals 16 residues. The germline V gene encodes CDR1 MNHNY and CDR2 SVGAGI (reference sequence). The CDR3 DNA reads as TGTGCCAACCGGGAAAGCGGGAGGGCGAACACCGGGGAGCTGTTTTTT. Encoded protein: CANRESGRANTGELFF.

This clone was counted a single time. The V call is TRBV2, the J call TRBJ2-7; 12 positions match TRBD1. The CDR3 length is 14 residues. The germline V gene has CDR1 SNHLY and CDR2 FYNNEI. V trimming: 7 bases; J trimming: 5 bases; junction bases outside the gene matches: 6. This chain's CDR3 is CASKGDRGLNEQYF. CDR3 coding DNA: TGTGCCAGCAAGGGGGACAGGGGGCTTAACGAGCAGTACTTC.

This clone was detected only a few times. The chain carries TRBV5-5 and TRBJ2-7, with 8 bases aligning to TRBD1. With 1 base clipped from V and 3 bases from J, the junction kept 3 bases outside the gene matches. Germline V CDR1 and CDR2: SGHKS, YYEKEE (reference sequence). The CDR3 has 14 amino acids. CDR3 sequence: CASSLLQGVYEQYF. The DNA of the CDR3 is TGTGCCAGCAGCTTGTTACAGGGGGTCTACGAGCAGTACTTC.

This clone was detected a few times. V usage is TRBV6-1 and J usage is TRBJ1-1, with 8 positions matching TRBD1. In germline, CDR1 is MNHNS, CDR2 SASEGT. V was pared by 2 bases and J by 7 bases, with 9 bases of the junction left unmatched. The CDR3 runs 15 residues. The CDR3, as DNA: TGTGCCAGCAGTGAATGGGGCAGGGGGCCAGTTGAAGCTTTCTTT. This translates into CASSEWGRGPVEAFF.

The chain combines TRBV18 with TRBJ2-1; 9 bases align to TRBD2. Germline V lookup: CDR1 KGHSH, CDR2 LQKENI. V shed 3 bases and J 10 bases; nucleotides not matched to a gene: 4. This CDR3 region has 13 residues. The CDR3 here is CASSPSGREEQFF. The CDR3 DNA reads TGTGCCAGCTCACCTAGCGGGAGAGAGGAGCAGTTCTTC.

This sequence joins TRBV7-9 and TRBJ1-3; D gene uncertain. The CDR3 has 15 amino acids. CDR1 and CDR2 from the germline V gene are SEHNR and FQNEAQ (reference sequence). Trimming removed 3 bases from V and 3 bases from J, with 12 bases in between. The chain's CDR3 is CASSLAGLRGNTIYF. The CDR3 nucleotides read TGTGCCAGCAGCTTGGCGGGATTACGTGGAAACACCATATATTTT. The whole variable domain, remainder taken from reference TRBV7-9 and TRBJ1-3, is DTGVSQNPRHKITKRGQNVTFRCDPISEHNRLYWYRQTLGQGPEFLTYFQNEAQLEKSRLLSDRFSAERPKGSFSTLEIQRTEQGDSAMYLCASSLAGLRGNTIYFGEGSWLTVV.

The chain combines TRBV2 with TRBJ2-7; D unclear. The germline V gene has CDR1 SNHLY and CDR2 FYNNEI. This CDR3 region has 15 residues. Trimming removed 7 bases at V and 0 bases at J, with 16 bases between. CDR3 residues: CASNMGPISSYEQYF. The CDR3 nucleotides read TGTGCCAGCAATATGGGCCCAATAAGCTCCTACGAGCAGTACTTC.

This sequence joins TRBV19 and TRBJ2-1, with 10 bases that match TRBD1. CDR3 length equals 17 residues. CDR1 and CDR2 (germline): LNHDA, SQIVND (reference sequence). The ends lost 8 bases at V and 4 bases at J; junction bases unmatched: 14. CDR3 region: CASSTTDPGQGYNEQFF. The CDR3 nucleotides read TGTGCCAGTTCTACCACTGACCCGGGACAGGGGTACAATGAGCAGTTCTTC.

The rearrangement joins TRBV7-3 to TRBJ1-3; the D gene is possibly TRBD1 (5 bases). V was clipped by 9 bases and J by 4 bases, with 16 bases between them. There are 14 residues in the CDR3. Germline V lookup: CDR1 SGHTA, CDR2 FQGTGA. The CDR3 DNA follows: TGTGCCAGTACCGGAGGGGCCGCAGGAAACACCATATATTTT. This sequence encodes CASTGGAAGNTIYF. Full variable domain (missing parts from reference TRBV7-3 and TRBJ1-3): GAGVSQTPSNKVTEKGKYVELRCDPISGHTALYWYRQSLGQGPEFLIYFQGTGAADDSGLPNDRFFAVRPEGSVSTLKIQRTERGDSAVYLCASTGGAAGNTIYFGEGSWLTVV.

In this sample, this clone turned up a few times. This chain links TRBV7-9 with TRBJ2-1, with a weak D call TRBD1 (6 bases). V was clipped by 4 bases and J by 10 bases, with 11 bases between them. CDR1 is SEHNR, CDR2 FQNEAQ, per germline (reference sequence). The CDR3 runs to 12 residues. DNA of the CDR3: TGTGCCAGCAGCTCCCAGGGGTGGGAGCAGTTCTTC. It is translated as CASSSQGWEQFF.

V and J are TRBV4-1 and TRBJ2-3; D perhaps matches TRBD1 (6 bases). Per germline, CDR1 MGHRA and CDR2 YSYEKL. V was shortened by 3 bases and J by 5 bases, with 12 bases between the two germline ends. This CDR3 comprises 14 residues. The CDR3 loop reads CASSHEQGLDTQYF. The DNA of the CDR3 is TGCGCCAGCAGCCACGAACAGGGTTTAGATACGCAGTATTTT.

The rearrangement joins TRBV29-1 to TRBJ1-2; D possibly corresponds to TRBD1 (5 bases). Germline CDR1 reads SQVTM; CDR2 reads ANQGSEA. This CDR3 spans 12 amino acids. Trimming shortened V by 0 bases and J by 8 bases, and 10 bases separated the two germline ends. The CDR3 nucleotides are TGCAGCGTTGAAGAAGGGACTGGGGGCTACACCTTC. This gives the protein CSVEEGTGGYTF.

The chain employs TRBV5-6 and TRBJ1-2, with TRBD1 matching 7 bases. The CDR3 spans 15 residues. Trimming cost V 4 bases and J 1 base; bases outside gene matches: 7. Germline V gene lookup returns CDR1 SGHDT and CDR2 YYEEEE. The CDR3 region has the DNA TGTGCCAGCAGCCCAAGAGGACAGGTTAACTATGGCTACACCTTC. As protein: CASSPRGQVNYGYTF.

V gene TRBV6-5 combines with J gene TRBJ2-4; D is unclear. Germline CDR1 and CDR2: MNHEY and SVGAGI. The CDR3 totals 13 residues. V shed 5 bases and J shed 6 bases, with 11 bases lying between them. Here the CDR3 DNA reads TGTGCCAGCAGTCTAGACGGTGTAAACATTCAGTACTTC. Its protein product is CASSLDGVNIQYF.

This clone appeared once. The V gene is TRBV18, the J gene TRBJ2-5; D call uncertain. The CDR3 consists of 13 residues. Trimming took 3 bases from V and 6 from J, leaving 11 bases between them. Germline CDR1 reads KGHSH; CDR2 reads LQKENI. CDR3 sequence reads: CASSPDPKKTQYF. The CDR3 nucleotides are TGTGCCAGCTCACCCGATCCTAAGAAGACCCAGTACTTC.

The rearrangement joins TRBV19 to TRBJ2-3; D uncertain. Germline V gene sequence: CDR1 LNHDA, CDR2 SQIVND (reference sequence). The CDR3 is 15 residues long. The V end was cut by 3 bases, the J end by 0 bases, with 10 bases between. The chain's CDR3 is CASSMRYTSTDTQYF. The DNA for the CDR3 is TGTGCCAGTAGTATGCGGTACACTAGCACAGATACGCAGTATTTT.

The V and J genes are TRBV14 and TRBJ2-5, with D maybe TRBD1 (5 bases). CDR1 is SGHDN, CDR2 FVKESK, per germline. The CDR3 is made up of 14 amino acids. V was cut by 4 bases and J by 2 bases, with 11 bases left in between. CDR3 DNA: TGTGCCAGCAGCCGCCGACAGTCACAAGAGACCCAGTACTTC. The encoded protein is CASSRRQSQETQYF.